These 27 T cell receptor beta chains were sequenced from one sample in a study of OX40 agonist ivuxolimab in advanced cancers. Profiling relied on immunoSEQ multiplex PCR, and the TCRdb table lists in-frame clones only, not all of them. This sample yields some 70,000 clones, of which 84% are seen a single time; over 2% belongs to the top ten. Sequencing was performed on CD4+ or CD8+ T cells sorted from blood, taken in a trial of the OX40 agonist ivuxolimab. These receptors were collected from an adult with an advanced solid tumor such as melanoma, head and neck, liver or kidney cancer.

This clone was picked up one time. The CDR3 reads CSVRQGMYEQYF. As DNA, the CDR3 is TGCAGCGTTCGACAGGGGATGTACGAGCAGTACTTC. This sequence joins TRBV29-1 and TRBJ2-7; 8 positions match TRBD1. V was pared by 5 bases and J by 4 bases, with 4 bases of the junction left unmatched. This CDR3 has 12 amino acids. In germline, CDR1 is SQVTM, CDR2 ANQGSEA.

The chain couples TRBV6-6 to TRBJ1-2; D possibly corresponds to TRBD1 (6 bases). The CDR3 has 16 residues. Trimming shortened V by 7 bases and J by 4 bases, and 22 bases separated the two germline ends. Germline values: CDR1 MNHNY, CDR2 SVGAGI (reference sequence). Here the CDR3 DNA reads TGTGCCAGCATCTTGGGTTTGGAAAGACAGGCCTATGGCTACACCTTC. Its protein product is CASILGLERQAYGYTF.

This clone was observed a handful of times. The V gene is TRBV7-6, the J gene TRBJ2-3; TRBD2 might be the D (5 bases). This CDR3 has 15 residues. The V end was cut by 7 bases, the J end by 0 bases, with 14 bases between. Germline CDR1 reads SGHVS; CDR2 reads FNYEAQ. The CDR3 DNA reads TGTGCCAGCATGGCCGGAGCGGCAAGCACAGATACGCAGTATTTT. It translates to CASMAGAASTDTQYF.

The V call is TRBV19, the J call TRBJ1-1, with D uncertain. V lost 1 base to trimming and J lost 2 bases, with 14 bases between them. This CDR3 region has 16 residues. Germline V gene data show CDR1 as LNHDA and CDR2 as SQIVND (reference sequence). The CDR3 DNA sequence: TGTGCCAGTAGTATAGTATTTGGGTGGGCAAACACTGAAGCTTTCTTT. This codes for CASSIVFGWANTEAFF.

V is TRBV6-5 and J is TRBJ2-4; tentatively, D is TRBD1 or TRBD2 (6 bases each). Germline V CDR1 and CDR2: MNHEY, SVGAGI. The CDR3 has 14 amino acids. The ends were cut back, 7 bases at V and 5 bases at J, with 15 bases in the middle. CDR3 residues: CASKLGGDENIQYF. The CDR3 DNA follows: TGTGCCAGCAAGTTGGGGGGCGACGAAAACATTCAGTACTTC.

This chain uses TRBV25-1 with TRBJ2-7, with D unclear. The CDR3 covers 13 residues. Germline values: CDR1 MGHDK, CDR2 SYGVNS. V shed 8 bases and J shed 0 bases, with 11 bases lying between them. CDR3 coding DNA: TGTGCCAGCCCCCCAGATCCCTCCTACGAGCAGTACTTC. Its protein is CASPPDPSYEQYF.

This clone has a handful of counts. The CDR3 protein is CASSLDQVLYGYTF. The CDR3 DNA is TGTGCCAGCAGCTTAGACCAGGTACTCTATGGCTACACCTTC. The rearrangement joins TRBV7-2 to TRBJ1-2; D uncertain. V was shortened by 1 base and J by 4 bases, with 10 bases between the two germline ends. Germline V gene lookup returns CDR1 SGHTA and CDR2 FQGNSA. This CDR3 region has 14 residues. The variable domain in full, completed from reference TRBV7-2 and TRBJ1-2, reads GAGVSQSPSNKVTEKGKDVELRCDPISGHTALYWYRQSLGQGLEFLIYFQGNSAPDKSGLPSDRFSAERTGGSVSTLTIQRTQQEDSAVYLCASSLDQVLYGYTFGSGTRLTVV.

This chain connects TRBV18 to TRBJ1-2; the D gene is possibly TRBD1 (5 bases). This CDR3 contains 14 residues. Germline CDR1 and CDR2: KGHSH and LQKENI. V lost 9 bases to trimming and J lost 4 bases, with 18 bases between them. The CDR3 DNA is TGTGCCAGTCGCCCGTTTCAGGGTGCCTATGGCTACACCTTC. Translating it yields CASRPFQGAYGYTF.

The sample holds a few counts of this clone. The J gene is TRBJ2-1, the V gene TRBV7-3; 7 nucleotides match TRBD2. J was trimmed by 5 bases and V by 5 bases; bases with no gene match: 9. The V gene's germline CDR1 is SGHTA and CDR2 FQGTGA. This CDR3 is built from 15 residues. CDR3 coding DNA: TGTGCCAGCAGCCCCAGCGGGATCAGTCACAATGAGCAGTTCTTC. Translation gives CASSPSGISHNEQFF.

This chain uses TRBV7-3 with TRBJ2-3; D unclear. The CDR3 totals 13 residues. CDR1 and CDR2 from the germline V gene are SGHTA and FQGTGA. Between the trimmed V and J ends, which lost 4 bases and 3 bases, there was a span of 8 bases. The CDR3 spells CASSYGLTDTQYF. CDR3 bases: TGTGCCAGCAGCTATGGGCTTACAGATACGCAGTATTTT.

J is TRBJ1-6 and V is TRBV9; D perhaps matches TRBD1 (5 bases). The CDR3 covers 14 residues. Trimming stripped 4 bases from V and 10 bases from J, with 15 bases between. The germline V gene encodes CDR1 SGDLS and CDR2 YYNGEE. CDR3 DNA sequence: TGTGCCAGCAGCTTAGGGACGGGGTCATCACCCCTCCACTTT. This translates into CASSLGTGSSPLHF.

This chain uses TRBV5-4 with TRBJ2-2; 9 bases agree with TRBD1. V was clipped by 0 bases and J by 5 bases; unmatched bases: 2. This CDR3 contains 15 residues. Per germline, CDR1 SGHNT and CDR2 YYREEE (reference sequence). The CDR3 DNA sequence: TGTGCCAGCAGCTTGGAACAGGGGGCGACCGGGGAGCTGTTTTTT. Translation gives CASSLEQGATGELFF.

The chain is built from TRBV15 and TRBJ2-7; the D call may be TRBD1 or TRBD2 (5 bases each). The CDR3 totals 16 residues. Trimming pared 0 bases from V and 3 bases from J, leaving 15 bases between. Germline V gene lookup returns CDR1 LNHNV and CDR2 YYDKDF (reference sequence). The CDR3 DNA is TGTGCCACCAGCAGAGATCACCCTCTGGGGGTCTACGAGCAGTACTTC. Amino acid sequence: CATSRDHPLGVYEQYF.

The chain uses TRBV28 and TRBJ1-5; 7 nucleotides agree with TRBD1. The CDR3 extends over 15 amino acids. V gave up 4 bases and J gave up 4 bases; unmatched junction bases: 7. Germline V gene lookup returns CDR1 MDHEN and CDR2 SYDVKM. The CDR3 bases are TGTGCCAGCAGTTCCCCGGACAGGTGGAATCAGCCCCAGCATTTT. Amino acid sequence: CASSSPDRWNQPQHF.

CDR3 sequence: CASSPGGRTAQYF. Here the CDR3 DNA reads TGTGCCAGCTCACCAGGGGGTAGGACCGCGCAGTATTTT. The chain recombines TRBV18 with TRBJ2-3, with D perhaps being TRBD1 or TRBD2 (5 bases each). This CDR3 region has 13 residues. CDR1 and CDR2 (germline): KGHSH, LQKENI. V was shortened by 2 bases and J by 10 bases, with 13 bases between the two germline ends.

This clone appeared once. J is TRBJ2-3 and V is TRBV5-5; a weak D match, TRBD1 (5 bases). Trimming stripped 0 bases from V and 2 bases from J, with 7 bases between. Germline values: CDR1 SGHKS, CDR2 YYEKEE (reference sequence). This CDR3 comprises 14 residues. The CDR3 reads CASSLETATDTQYF. The CDR3 DNA reads as TGTGCCAGCAGCTTGGAGACAGCCACAGATACGCAGTATTTT.

The chain carries TRBV27 and TRBJ1-5; D is possibly TRBD1 (5 bases). CDR3 length equals 17 residues. The germline CDR1 and CDR2 sequences are MNHEY and SMNVEV (reference sequence). V was clipped by 10 bases and J by 0 bases, with 22 bases between them. CDR3 sequence reads: CATLPTASTFSNQPQHF. The CDR3 coding sequence is TGTGCCACCCTTCCGACAGCTTCTACTTTTAGCAATCAGCCCCAGCATTTT.

This clone has a single count. V gene TRBV11-2 combines with J gene TRBJ2-3, with 9 bases lining up with TRBD2. The CDR3 loop spans 17 amino acids. The V gene's germline CDR1 is SGHAT and CDR2 FQNNGV. J lost 3 bases, V lost 0 bases, and 7 bases had no gene match. The CDR3 reads CASSLDPAGGPTDTQYF. The CDR3 DNA is TGTGCCAGCAGCTTAGATCCGGCGGGAGGGCCGACAGATACGCAGTATTTT.

The chain recombines TRBV19 with TRBJ2-7, with D maybe TRBD1 (5 bases). Germline V CDR1 and CDR2: LNHDA, SQIVND (reference sequence). The length of the CDR3 is 14 residues. Trimming stripped 4 bases from V and 2 bases from J, with 12 bases between. The CDR3 DNA follows: TGTGCCAGTAGTAGCTCGGACATTCCCTACGAGCAGTACTTC. As protein: CASSSSDIPYEQYF.

V usage is TRBV5-1 and J usage is TRBJ2-3; TRBD1 matches at 9 bases. V trimming: 4 bases; J trimming: 2 bases; junction bases outside the gene matches: 5. The CDR3 has 15 residues. Germline values: CDR1 SGHRS, CDR2 YFSETQ. CDR3 region: CASSRGDRDTDTQYF. In nucleotides, the CDR3 is TGCGCCAGCAGCAGAGGGGACAGGGACACAGATACGCAGTATTTT.

This chain connects TRBV7-9 to TRBJ1-1; D may be TRBD1 (5 bases). The CDR3 sequence is 15 residues long. CDR1 is SEHNR, CDR2 FQNEAQ, per germline (reference sequence). Trimming left V 5 bases short and J 6 bases short, with 19 bases between. CDR3 region: CASSPWVGERAEAFF. The DNA of the CDR3 is TGTGCCAGCAGCCCTTGGGTGGGGGAACGGGCTGAAGCTTTCTTT.

This chain uses TRBV6-5 with TRBJ1-1, with TRBD1 matching 7 bases. V lost 0 bases, J lost 4 bases, and 8 bases stayed unmatched. Germline V lookup: CDR1 MNHEY, CDR2 SVGAGI. This CDR3 is 16 amino acids long. The CDR3 DNA reads TGTGCCAGCAGTTACTCGGAAGGGGGCTCTTTCACTGAAGCTTTCTTT. Protein product: CASSYSEGGSFTEAFF.

The chain employs TRBV4-3 and TRBJ2-1; 8 positions agree with TRBD1. Germline assignment: CDR1 LGHNA and CDR2 YSLEER. The CDR3 covers 16 residues. V shed 0 bases, J shed 6 bases, and the junction held 7 bases outside the gene matches. CDR3 in amino acids: CASSQEGAGGFNEQFF. The CDR3 nucleotides read TGCGCCAGCAGCCAAGAGGGGGCAGGGGGCTTCAATGAGCAGTTCTTC.

This chain links TRBV7-2 with TRBJ1-3; possible D gene TRBD1, 5 bases. The CDR3 loop spans 15 amino acids. V shed 6 bases and J shed 4 bases, with 16 bases lying between them. Germline values: CDR1 SGHTA, CDR2 FQGNSA. CDR3 in DNA: TGTGCCAGCAGGTACACTGGGACGGGAGGAAACACCATATATTTT. Translation gives CASRYTGTGGNTIYF. The variable domain in full, completed from reference TRBV7-2 and TRBJ1-3, reads GAGVSQSPSNKVTEKGKDVELRCDPISGHTALYWYRQSLGQGLEFLIYFQGNSAPDKSGLPSDRFSAERTGGSVSTLTIQRTQQEDSAVYLCASRYTGTGGNTIYFGEGSWLTVV.

The chain employs TRBV2 and TRBJ1-2; a possible D gene is TRBD1 (6 bases). V lost 3 bases, J lost 4 bases, and 12 bases lay in between. Germline CDR1 is SNHLY and CDR2 is FYNNEI. This CDR3 is 14 amino acids long. As DNA, the CDR3 is TGTGCCAGCAGTGAGGGGGGGCTCGGCTATGGCTACACCTTC. Encoded protein: CASSEGGLGYGYTF.

V is TRBV6-5 and J is TRBJ2-5; 12 nucleotides match TRBD1. This CDR3 spans 12 amino acids. The J segment lost 13 bases and the V segment lost 8 bases, leaving 8 bases of the junction unmatched. Looked up from germline, CDR1 is MNHEY and CDR2 is SVGAGI. The CDR3 DNA is TGTGCCAGCTCGGGACAGGGGGCTCTCCCGTACTTC. It specifies CASSGQGALPYF.

The J gene is TRBJ2-7, the V gene TRBV7-9; a possible D gene is TRBD1 (6 bases). Germline CDR1 reads SEHNR; CDR2 reads FQNEAQ (reference sequence). The V and J ends lost 2 bases and 0 bases respectively, with 14 bases between them. This CDR3 region has 16 residues. The CDR3 DNA is TGTGCCAGCAGCTTATTGGGGCAGGGGACCTCCTACGAGCAGTACTTC. It specifies CASSLLGQGTSYEQYF.